The present TCR beta chain was sequenced within a study of vaccination effects on CD4 cells after COVID-19. With regard to this clone: Its specificity is unknown.

Viral peptide pools were used in the ViraFEST assay to expand antigen-specific CD4+ T cells, and sequencing came afterward. With approximately ten days of culture completed, CD4+ T cells were isolated. Each participant was given two doses of one vaccine (BNT162b2 or mRNA-1273). Findings and limits, study-wide: Late post-vaccination samples showed marked contraction of infection- and vaccine-induced clones.

CDR3 length equals 14 residues. Germline V gene data show CDR1 as LGHNT and CDR2 as FRNRAP. V was cut by 5 bases and J by 4 bases, with 11 bases left in between. Only in-frame clones appear in the TCRdb table, and some are missing; sequencing was by immunoSEQ multiplex PCR. This table has 15,000 to 20,000 clones, 75% to 80% appearing once. The sample in question was CD4+ T cells from PBMCs cultured with HCoV-NL63 spike peptides, obtained after COVID-19 vaccination. This receptor was identified in a human donor who received a COVID-19 vaccine. This sequence joins TRBV12-5 and TRBJ1-4, with a tentative D call TRBD1 (5 bases). The CDR3 reads CASGPGTVNEKLFF. The CDR3 DNA reads as TGTGCTAGTGGTCCCGGGACGGTTAATGAAAAACTGTTTTTT. The complete variable domain, with remaining parts taken from reference TRBV12-5 and TRBJ1-4, reads DARVTQTPRHKVTEMGQEVTMRCQPILGHNTVFWYRQTMMQGLELLAYFRNRAPLDDSGMPKDRFSAEMPDATLATLKIQPSEPRDSAVYFCASGPGTVNEKLFFGSGTQLSVL.